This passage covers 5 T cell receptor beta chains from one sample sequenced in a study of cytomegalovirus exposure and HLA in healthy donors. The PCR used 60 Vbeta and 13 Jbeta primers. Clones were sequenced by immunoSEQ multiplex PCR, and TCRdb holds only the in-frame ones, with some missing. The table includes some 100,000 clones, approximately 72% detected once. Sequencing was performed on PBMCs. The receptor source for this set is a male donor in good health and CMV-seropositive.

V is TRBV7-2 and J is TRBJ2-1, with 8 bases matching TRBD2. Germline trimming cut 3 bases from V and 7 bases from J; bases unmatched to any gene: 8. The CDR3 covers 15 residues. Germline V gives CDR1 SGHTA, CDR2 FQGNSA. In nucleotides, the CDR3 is TGTGCCAGCAGCTTCGAGTCCGGGGGGGGTAATGAGCAGTTCTTC. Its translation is CASSFESGGGNEQFF.

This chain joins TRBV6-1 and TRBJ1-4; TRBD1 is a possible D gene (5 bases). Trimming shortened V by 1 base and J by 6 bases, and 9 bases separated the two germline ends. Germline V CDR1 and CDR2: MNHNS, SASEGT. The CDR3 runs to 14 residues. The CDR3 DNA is TGTGCCAGCAGTGAAGGGGGCTCGGATGAAAAACTGTTTTTT. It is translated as CASSEGGSDEKLFF.

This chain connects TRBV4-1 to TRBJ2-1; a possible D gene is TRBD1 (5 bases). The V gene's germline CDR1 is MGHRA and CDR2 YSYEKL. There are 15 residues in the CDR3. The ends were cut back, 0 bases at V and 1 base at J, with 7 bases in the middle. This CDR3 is CASSQERTSYNEQFF. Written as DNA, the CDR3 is TGCGCCAGCAGCCAAGAAAGGACATCCTACAATGAGCAGTTCTTC.

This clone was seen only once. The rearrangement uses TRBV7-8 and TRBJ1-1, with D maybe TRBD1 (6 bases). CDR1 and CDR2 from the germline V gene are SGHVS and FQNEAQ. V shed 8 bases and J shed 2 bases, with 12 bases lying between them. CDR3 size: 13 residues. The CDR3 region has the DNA TGTGCCAGCTTGGGGGGGGCAAACACTGAAGCTTTCTTT. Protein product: CASLGGANTEAFF.

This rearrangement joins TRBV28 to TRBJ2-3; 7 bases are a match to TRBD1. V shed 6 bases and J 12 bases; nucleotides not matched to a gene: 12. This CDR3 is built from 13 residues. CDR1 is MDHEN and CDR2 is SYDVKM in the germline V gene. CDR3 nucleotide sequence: TGTGCCAGCAGCCAGAGTATGGGACAGCGACAGTATTTT. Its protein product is CASSQSMGQRQYF.